The T cell receptor beta chain under discussion was sequenced for a study of PD-1 blockade in classical Hodgkin lymphoma. This CDR3 has 15 amino acids. Germline-derived CDR1 and CDR2 are SNHLY and FYNNEI. V lost 7 bases and J lost 3; bases outside the gene matches: 7. Profiled with immunoSEQ multiplex PCR; TCRdb holds only in-frame clones, not every one. The sample includes around 7,000 clones, 60% to 85% of them seen just once. To note about this clone: Its antigen is undetermined.

Time point: newly diagnosed, previously untreated cHL patient sample. For comparison, PBMCs from newly diagnosed, untreated classical Hodgkin lymphoma were used. Whole-study results and caveats: When set against healthy donors, newly diagnosed patients were reported to show lower baseline TCR diversity. There remain no defined causes for the repertoire differences, which possibly reflect disease activity or prior therapy.

The sample was peripheral blood mononuclear cells (PBMCs). The chain has TRBV2 and TRBJ2-5; the match to TRBD1 covers 11 bases. The source is a human donor with classical Hodgkin lymphoma. The CDR3 coding sequence is TGTGCCAGCAAAGAGGACAGGGGGCGGGAAGAGACCCAGTACTTC. It is translated as CASKEDRGREETQYF.